This T cell receptor (beta chain) was documented in a study of blood T cells in healthy people across ages. This clonotype was detected only a few times. CDR3 length: 15 residues. CDR1 is ENHRY and CDR2 is SYGVKD in the germline V gene. V trimming: 4 bases; J trimming: 2 bases; junction bases outside the gene matches: 5. The authors ran a second PCR of roughly 6 to 12 cycles using a sample-barcoded 5' primer and a J-beta primer mix. All samples gave at least 3 million CDR3-containing paired-end reads. From the 5' RACE reads, TCRdb called clonotypes with MiXCR, one entry per CDR3 protein. The repertoire consists of about 580,000 distinct CDR3 sequences, with 40% to 50% occurring once and the leading ten covering around 23%.

The chain couples TRBV10-3 to TRBJ2-7; 10 bases are shared with TRBD1. Sequenced material: blood. The sequence derives from an elderly man in good health. CDR3 in amino acids: CAISGRDRGTYEQYF. CDR3 nucleotides: TGTGCCATCAGTGGAAGGGACAGGGGAACCTACGAGCAGTACTTC.